This TCR beta chain was profiled in a study of T cell clonotyping in hematopoietic cell transplantation. Notes on the study in general: At the given depth, recipient repertoires were over 97% de novo clonotypes.

Germline V gives CDR1 LNHDA, CDR2 SQIVND (reference sequence). There are 14 residues in the CDR3. V shed 1 base and J shed 5 bases, with 11 bases lying between them. The protocol was immunoSEQ multiplex PCR, while the TCRdb copy is restricted to in-frame clones and leaves out a portion. The table shows 5,300 or so clones, with about a quarter occurring only once. The table lists this clone with a few counts. Its specificity is unknown. The TCR comes from a male patient in his 40s who had an allogeneic stem cell transplant from an unrelated donor, so the T cells may come from the graft donor. Some clones in this sample may be carry-over from other donors' samples. The sequencing here drew on peripheral blood mononuclear cells, taken 180 days after allogeneic stem cell transplant. The genes are TRBV19 and TRBJ1-1; D ambiguous. CDR3 nucleotide sequence: TGTGCCAGTAGTATAGGCAGCGTCGAGACTGAAGCTTTCTTT. Translated: CASSIGSVETEAFF.